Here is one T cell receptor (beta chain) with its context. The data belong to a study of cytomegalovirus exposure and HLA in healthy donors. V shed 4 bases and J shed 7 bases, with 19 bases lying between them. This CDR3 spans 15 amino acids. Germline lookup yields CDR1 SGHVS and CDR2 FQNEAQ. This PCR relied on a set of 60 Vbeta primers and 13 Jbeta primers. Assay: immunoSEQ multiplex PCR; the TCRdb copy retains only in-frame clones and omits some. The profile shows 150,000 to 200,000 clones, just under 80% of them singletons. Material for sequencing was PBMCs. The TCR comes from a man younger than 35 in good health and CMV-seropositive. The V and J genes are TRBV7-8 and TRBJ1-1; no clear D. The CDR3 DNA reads TGTGCCAGCAGCTCACCACTTAAGGGTGGAGGTGAAGCTTTCTTT. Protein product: CASSSPLKGGGEAFF. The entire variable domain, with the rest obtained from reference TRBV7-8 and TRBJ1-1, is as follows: GAGVSQSPRYKVAKRGQDVALRCDPISGHVSLFWYQQALGQGPEFLTYFQNEAQLDKSGLPSDRFFAERPEGSVSTLKIQRTQQEDSAVYLCASSSPLKGGGEAFFGQGTRLTVV.